This is a list of T cell receptor beta chains from one sample in a study of identical twins. In TCRdb, the 5' RACE reads were re-called with MiXCR into one record per CDR3 protein. The data hold around 1.7 million distinct CDR3 sequences, with more than 30% observed a single time. The sequencing sample was made of cord blood. These receptors originate from a newborn girl in good health. Each CDR3 is given with its conserved first and last residue. D genes are given only for firm matches. Clone size is not always given. Where it is, it says once, few, many or a class for expanded clones.

CDR3aa: CASSLTGSGRYEQYF
CDR3nt: TGTGCCAGCAGTTTGACAGGGTCTGGTCGCTACGAGCAGTACTTC
abundance: -
len: 15
v_gene: TRBV28
j_gene: TRBJ2-7
d_gene: TRBD1

CDR3aa: CASSLPGILEQFF
CDR3nt: TGTGCCAGCAGCCTCCCCGGGATCTTAGAGCAGTTCTTC
abundance: few
len: 13
v_gene: TRBV7-9
j_gene: TRBJ2-1
d_gene: -

CDR3aa: CAYSLDRYNEQFF
CDR3nt: TGTGCCTACTCACTCGACAGGTACAATGAGCAGTTCTTC
abundance: -
len: 13
v_gene: TRBV30
j_gene: TRBJ2-1
d_gene: -

CDR3aa: CAISLTLYRERDYGYTF
CDR3nt: TGTGCCATCAGTCTGACCCTTTACAGGGAAAGGGACTATGGCTACACCTTC
abundance: few
len: 17
v_gene: TRBV10-3
j_gene: TRBJ1-2
d_gene: -

CDR3aa: CSARWGGHPDTQYF
CDR3nt: TGCAGTGCTAGATGGGGAGGGCACCCAGATACGCAGTATTTT
abundance: few
len: 14
v_gene: TRBV20-1
j_gene: TRBJ2-3
d_gene: TRBD2

CDR3aa: CASSFDENTGELFF
CDR3nt: TGTGCCAGCAGTTTCGATGAGAACACCGGGGAGCTGTTTTTT
abundance: -
len: 14
v_gene: TRBV12-3/TRBV12-4
j_gene: TRBJ2-2
d_gene: -

CDR3aa: CASRGGSASSYEQYF
CDR3nt: TGTGCCAGCAGGGGCGGTAGCGCGAGCTCCTACGAGCAGTACTTC
abundance: -
len: 15
v_gene: TRBV6-5
j_gene: TRBJ2-7
d_gene: -

CDR3aa: CASTGGSWNEQFF
CDR3nt: TGTGCCAGCACCGGCGGGAGTTGGAATGAGCAGTTCTTC
abundance: few
len: 13
v_gene: TRBV6-2/TRBV6-3
j_gene: TRBJ2-1
d_gene: TRBD2

CDR3aa: CASSVGTTLNNEQYF
CDR3nt: TGTGCCAGCAGCGTAGGGACTACCCTTAACAATGAGCAGTACTTC
abundance: -
len: 15
v_gene: TRBV9
j_gene: TRBJ2-5
d_gene: -

CDR3aa: CASSGYSLGNTEAFF
CDR3nt: TGTGCCAGCAGCGGTTACTCCCTCGGAAACACTGAAGCTTTCTTT
abundance: few
len: 15
v_gene: TRBV6-1
j_gene: TRBJ1-1
d_gene: -

CDR3aa: CASSYSWGENYGHTF
CDR3nt: TGTGCCAGCAGTTACTCGTGGGGGGAGAACTATGGCCACACCTTC
abundance: -
len: 15
v_gene: TRBV6-6
j_gene: TRBJ1-2
d_gene: -

CDR3aa: CASSSRGRGRTDTQYF
CDR3nt: TGTGCCAGCAGTTCCCGGGGCAGGGGGCGTACAGATACGCAGTATTTT
abundance: -
len: 16
v_gene: TRBV28
j_gene: TRBJ2-3
d_gene: TRBD1

CDR3aa: CASSPQAVPNTEAFF
CDR3nt: TGCGCCAGCAGCCCCCAGGCGGTGCCAAACACTGAAGCTTTCTTT
abundance: few
len: 15
v_gene: TRBV5-1
j_gene: TRBJ1-1
d_gene: -

CDR3aa: CASSLRRGLAANNEQFF
CDR3nt: TGTGCCAGCAGCTTACGGAGAGGACTAGCGGCCAACAATGAGCAGTTCTTC
abundance: -
len: 17
v_gene: TRBV11-1
j_gene: TRBJ2-1
d_gene: TRBD2

CDR3aa: CASGLELGGAYNEQFF
CDR3nt: TGTGCTAGTGGTTTGGAACTTGGGGGGGCCTACAATGAGCAGTTCTTC
abundance: -
len: 16
v_gene: TRBV12-5
j_gene: TRBJ2-1
d_gene: TRBD2

CDR3aa: CAIKALAGGPTDTQYF
CDR3nt: TGTGCCATCAAAGCCTTAGCGGGAGGGCCGACAGATACGCAGTATTTT
abundance: -
len: 16
v_gene: TRBV6-6
j_gene: TRBJ2-3
d_gene: TRBD2

CDR3aa: CSAGLAGRGADTQYF
CDR3nt: TGCAGTGCGGGACTAGCGGGTCGGGGGGCAGATACGCAGTATTTT
abundance: -
len: 15
v_gene: TRBV20-1
j_gene: TRBJ2-3
d_gene: TRBD2

CDR3aa: CSASRGNLYNEQYF
CDR3nt: TGCAGTGCTAGCCGAGGAAACCTGTACAATGAGCAGTACTTC
abundance: once
len: 14
v_gene: TRBV20-1
j_gene: TRBJ2-7
d_gene: -

CDR3aa: CASSTWGPASGGSSTDTQYF
CDR3nt: TGTGCCAGCAGCACCTGGGGGCCGGCTAGCGGGGGATCTAGCACAGATACGCAGTATTTT
abundance: few
len: 20
v_gene: TRBV13
j_gene: TRBJ2-3
d_gene: TRBD2

CDR3aa: CAWSVHGGSYEQYF
CDR3nt: TGTGCCTGGAGTGTACACGGGGGCTCCTACGAGCAGTACTTC
abundance: -
len: 14
v_gene: TRBV30
j_gene: TRBJ2-7
d_gene: -

CDR3aa: CASRLPRTSGTNEQYF
CDR3nt: TGTGCCAGCAGACTCCCAAGGACTAGCGGTACCAATGAGCAGTACTTC
abundance: -
len: 16
v_gene: TRBV12-3/TRBV12-4
j_gene: TRBJ2-5
d_gene: TRBD2

CDR3aa: CASSPPVDSNTEAFF
CDR3nt: TGTGCCAGCAGTCCCCCCGTTGACAGTAACACTGAAGCTTTCTTT
abundance: many
len: 15
v_gene: TRBV28
j_gene: TRBJ1-1
d_gene: -

CDR3aa: CASSQGTGELFF
CDR3nt: TGTGCCAGCAGCCAAGGGACCGGGGAGCTGTTTTTT
abundance: many
len: 12
v_gene: TRBV3-1
j_gene: TRBJ2-2
d_gene: -

CDR3aa: CASSQDKGLAPYNEQFF
CDR3nt: TGTGCCAGCAGCCAAGATAAGGGGCTAGCCCCATACAATGAGCAGTTCTTC
abundance: many
len: 17
v_gene: TRBV14
j_gene: TRBJ2-1
d_gene: -

CDR3aa: CASSRSWDYEQYF
CDR3nt: TGTGCCAGCAGCCGGAGTTGGGACTACGAGCAGTACTTC
abundance: -
len: 13
v_gene: TRBV3-1
j_gene: TRBJ2-7
d_gene: -

CDR3aa: CASSFRGYRTDTRYF
CDR3nt: TGTGCCAGCAGTTTTCGCGGGTATCGCACAGATACGCGGTATTTT
abundance: -
len: 15
v_gene: TRBV27
j_gene: TRBJ2-3
d_gene: -

CDR3aa: CASSKSGTSTDTQYF
CDR3nt: TGTGCCAGCAGCAAAAGCGGAACTAGCACAGATACGCAGTATTTT
abundance: few
len: 15
v_gene: TRBV21-1
j_gene: TRBJ2-3
d_gene: -

CDR3aa: CASFQGRNTEAFF
CDR3nt: TGTGCCAGCTTTCAGGGGAGGAACACTGAAGCTTTCTTT
abundance: -
len: 13
v_gene: TRBV2
j_gene: TRBJ1-1
d_gene: -

CDR3aa: CAWSRTVYGYTF
CDR3nt: TGTGCCTGGAGCCGGACAGTCTATGGCTACACCTTC
abundance: -
len: 12
v_gene: TRBV30
j_gene: TRBJ1-2
d_gene: -

CDR3aa: CASSDSRKASGQEQFF
CDR3nt: TGTGCCAGCAGTGACAGTCGTAAGGCTAGCGGGCAAGAGCAGTTCTTC
abundance: few
len: 16
v_gene: TRBV6-6
j_gene: TRBJ2-1
d_gene: TRBD2

CDR3aa: CASSARTGQETQYF
CDR3nt: TGTGCCAGCAGTGCCCGGACAGGCCAAGAGACCCAGTACTTC
abundance: -
len: 14
v_gene: TRBV6-5
j_gene: TRBJ2-5
d_gene: TRBD1

CDR3aa: CASRPYRDSNEKLFF
CDR3nt: TGTGCCAGCAGACCCTACCGGGACAGTAATGAAAAACTGTTTTTT
abundance: -
len: 15
v_gene: TRBV6-2/TRBV6-3
j_gene: TRBJ1-4
d_gene: TRBD1

CDR3aa: CSARTGSISNQPQHF
CDR3nt: TGCAGTGCTAGGACGGGGAGCATTAGCAATCAGCCCCAGCATTTT
abundance: -
len: 15
v_gene: TRBV20-1
j_gene: TRBJ1-5
d_gene: -

CDR3aa: CASSFKAGVRQETQYF
CDR3nt: TGTGCCAGCAGCTTTAAGGCGGGAGTACGCCAAGAGACCCAGTACTTC
abundance: -
len: 16
v_gene: TRBV7-9
j_gene: TRBJ2-5
d_gene: TRBD2

CDR3aa: CATSEQVDSNQPQHF
CDR3nt: TGTGCCACCAGTGAACAGGTGGATAGCAATCAGCCCCAGCATTTT
abundance: -
len: 15
v_gene: TRBV24-1
j_gene: TRBJ1-5
d_gene: -

CDR3aa: CASSFPAGRNEKLFF
CDR3nt: TGTGCCAGCAGTTTCCCCGCGGGGCGGAATGAAAAACTGTTTTTT
abundance: -
len: 15
v_gene: TRBV28
j_gene: TRBJ1-4
d_gene: -